A selection of T cell receptor beta chains follows, all from one sample in a study of regulatory T cells. TCRdb's copy holds only in-frame clones and misses some; the assay was immunoSEQ multiplex PCR. The table lists approximately 3,100 clones, just under 95% of them singletons. Sequenced material: CD4+ Tregs sorted from blood. The receptors were gathered from a person under 35 with CD3G deficiency. Both conserved end residues are part of each CDR3. The D gene is left open where the match is weak. Expanded clones get a size class; other rows say once, few or many, or leave the size out.

>-|14|TRBJ2-5|TRBV19|TRBD2
TGTGCCAGTAGTCCCACCAGCCCGGGGGGGACCCAGTACTTC
CASSPTSPGGTQYF
>-|13|TRBJ2-3|TRBV5-4|-
TGTGCCAGCAGCTTGGTGGGCACAGATACGCAGTATTTT
CASSLVGTDTQYF
>once|14|TRBJ1-4|TRBV6-1|-
TGTGCCAGCAGTGAAGCAGGGACCCGGGAAAAACTGTTTTTT
CASSEAGTREKLFF
>once|18|TRBJ2-2|TRBV5-1|TRBD2
TGCGCCAGCAGCTTGGTGGCTAGCGGTCGACCGAACACCGGGGAGCTGTTTTTT
CASSLVASGRPNTGELFF
>-|14|TRBJ2-3|TRBV7-9|-
TGTGCCAGCAGCTTACGGGCTAGCACAGATACGCAGTATTTT
CASSLRASTDTQYF
>-|12|TRBJ2-7|TRBV28|TRBD1
TGTGCCAGCAATCGACAGGGCGACGAGCAGTACTTC
CASNRQGDEQYF
>-|13|TRBJ2-1|TRBV27|TRBD1
TGTGCCAGCGGACAGGGCACTCTCCCTTCAAGATTCTTC
CASGQGTLPSRFF
>-|15|TRBJ2-5|TRBV25-1|TRBD2
TGTGCCAGCAGCCGGGGACTAGCGTTTAAGGAGACCCAGTACTTC
CASSRGLAFKETQYF
>-|16|TRBJ2-1|TRBV6-1|-
TGTGCCAGCAGTGAAGGTCTATCGGGCTACGACAATGAGCAGTTCTTC
CASSEGLSGYDNEQFF
>-|13|TRBJ2-7|TRBV28|TRBD2
TGTGCCACCAGATTAGCGGGAAAGTACGAGCAGTACTTC
CATRLAGKYEQYF
>-|14|TRBJ2-1|TRBV28|TRBD2
TGTGCCAGCAGGATGGGACTAGCCCGCAATGAGCAGTTCTTC
CASRMGLARNEQFF
>-|16|TRBJ1-4|TRBV6-1|-
TGTGCCAGCAGTGAACAGAAAGGGGCAACTAATGAAAAACTGTTTTTT
CASSEQKGATNEKLFF
>-|16|TRBJ2-2|TRBV9|-
TGTGCCAGCAGCGTAGGGCGGGGACTGAACACCGGGGAGCTGTTTTTT
CASSVGRGLNTGELFF
>-|14|TRBJ2-1|TRBV19|-
TGTGCCAGTAGTAAAAGCGGGTGGTCTGGTGAGCAGTTCTTC
CASSKSGWSGEQFF
>-|15|TRBJ1-4|TRBV11-2|TRBD1
TGTGCCAGCAGCCCCGGGGACAGGGGGCTGAAAAAACTGTTTTTT
CASSPGDRGLKKLFF
>-|14|TRBJ1-1|TRBV19|TRBD1
TGTGCCAGTAGTACGGACAGGGGGGACACTGAAGCTTTCTTT
CASSTDRGDTEAFF
>-|14|TRBJ1-2|TRBV5-1|-
TGCGCCAGCAGCCCAGGGGCTGGAAACTATGGCTACACCTTC
CASSPGAGNYGYTF
>-|15|TRBJ2-1|TRBV5-1|-
TGCGCCAGCAGCTTGCGGGGGGCGGGAAGCAATGAGCAGTTCTTC
CASSLRGAGSNEQFF
>-|13|TRBJ2-3|TRBV2|TRBD2
TGTGCTAGCGGGTTCTGGAGCACAGATACGCAGTATTTT
CASGFWSTDTQYF
>-|13|TRBJ2-7|TRBV11-2|TRBD2
TGTGCCAGCAGCTTGACGGGAGGGCAGGAGCAGTACTTC
CASSLTGGQEQYF
>-|15|TRBJ2-2|TRBV5-6|-
TGTGCCAGCAGCTTGGCCGGGAAGAACACCGGGGAGCTGTTTTTT
CASSLAGKNTGELFF
>-|14|TRBJ2-5|TRBV7-2|-
TGTGCCAGCAGTTTGACAATCTCGGGGGAGACCCAGTACTTC
CASSLTISGETQYF
>-|15|TRBJ2-7|TRBV28|TRBD2
TGTGCCAGCAGCTATAGCGGGAAAGGAAGCTACGAGCAGTACTTC
CASSYSGKGSYEQYF
>-|14|TRBJ2-7|TRBV28|TRBD2
TGTGCCAGCAGTTTCTCTAGCGGGAGTCACGAGCAGTACTTC
CASSFSSGSHEQYF
>-|16|TRBJ2-7|TRBV2|TRBD1
TGTGCCAGCAGTGCCCCCAGACAGGGTCCGGCTGGCGAGCAGTACTTC
CASSAPRQGPAGEQYF
>-|14|TRBJ2-7|TRBV28|-
TGTGCCAGCAGCTCCCCAGGACGTCTTTGGGAGCAGTACTTC
CASSSPGRLWEQYF
>-|18|TRBJ2-3|TRBV28|-
TGTGCCAGCAGTCCGACACTGGGGATCTGGCAAGGCACAGATACGCAGTATTTT
CASSPTLGIWQGTDTQYF
>-|14|TRBJ2-1|TRBV30|TRBD2
TGTGCCGCCCCGACTAGCTACTCCTACAATGAGCAGTTCTTC
CAAPTSYSYNEQFF
>-|13|TRBJ2-5|TRBV6-1|TRBD1
TGTGCCAGCAGTCAGGGGGCGCGAGATGAGCAGTACTTC
CASSQGARDEQYF
>-|11|TRBJ2-1|TRBV7-8|-
TGTGCCAGCAGCTTAGGGAGTGAGCAGTTCTTC
CASSLGSEQFF
>-|15|TRBJ1-3|TRBV7-2|-
TGTGCCAGCAGCCAAATAAGGCCCTCTGGAAACACCATATATTTT
CASSQIRPSGNTIYF
>-|12|TRBJ1-3|TRBV30|-
TGTGCCTCCAGGGGAAGTGGAAACACCATATATTTT
CASRGSGNTIYF
>-|13|TRBJ2-7|TRBV5-8|-
TGTGCCAGCAGCTTGGGCCAGTACTACGAGCAGTACTTC
CASSLGQYYEQYF
>-|19|TRBJ2-2|TRBV19|TRBD2
TGTGCCAGTAGTATAGATCGGAGTAGCGGGAGGGCCGACACCGGGGAGCTGTTTTTT
CASSIDRSSGRADTGELFF
>-|16|TRBJ2-2|TRBV28|-
TGTGCCAGCAGTTTAGGGGGGTGGAGTAGCACCGGGGAGCTGTTTTTT
CASSLGGWSSTGELFF
>-|13|TRBJ1-5|TRBV18|-
TGTGCCAGCTCACGGGGGTGGGACCAGCCCCAGCATTTT
CASSRGWDQPQHF
>-|14|TRBJ2-2|TRBV5-1|-
TGCGCCAGCAGCTTCGACCCGAACACCGGGGAGCTGTTTTTT
CASSFDPNTGELFF
>-|14|TRBJ2-7|TRBV18|-
TGTGCCAGCTCACCAGGGGGGGCTTTCTACGAGCAGTACTTC
CASSPGGAFYEQYF
>-|16|TRBJ2-2|TRBV2|-
TGTGCCAGCAGTGAATCTTGGGGGGCTGGCACCGGGGAGCTGTTTTTT
CASSESWGAGTGELFF
>once|15|TRBJ2-3|TRBV7-2|-
TGTGCCAGCAGCTTATCTTCGGGGAGCACAGATACGCAGTATTTT
CASSLSSGSTDTQYF
>-|14|TRBJ1-6|TRBV6-4|-
TGTGCCAGCAGTCTCGGGGGTTCCAATTCACCCCTCCACTTT
CASSLGGSNSPLHF
>once|15|TRBJ2-2|TRBV27|TRBD2
TGTGCCAGCAGGGAACTAGCGGGATTTGGCGGGGAGCTGTTTTTT
CASRELAGFGGELFF
>few|13|TRBJ1-1|TRBV28|TRBD1
TGTGCCAGCAGTTTCTCCAGGGGGAGAGAAGCTTTCTTT
CASSFSRGREAFF
>-|14|TRBJ2-1|TRBV5-1|-
TGCGCCAGCAGCTTGGGGGGCTCCTACAATGAGCAGTTCTTC
CASSLGGSYNEQFF
>-|13|TRBJ2-7|TRBV7-3|TRBD1
TGTGCCAGCAGCCCGGGACAGGGGTACGAGCAGTACTTC
CASSPGQGYEQYF
>-|14|TRBJ2-7|TRBV30|TRBD2
TGTGCCTGGAGTGCGCGGGGGGGGGTCTACGAGCAGTACTTC
CAWSARGGVYEQYF
>-|14|TRBJ2-2|TRBV6-6|-
TGTGCCAGCAGTCAAACAGGGAGAGCCGGGGAGCTGTTTTTT
CASSQTGRAGELFF
>-|14|TRBJ1-3|TRBV7-9|TRBD1
TGTGCCAGCAGCGCACAGGGGGCTGGAAACACCATATATTTT
CASSAQGAGNTIYF
>few|16|TRBJ2-7|TRBV5-1|-
TGCGCCAGCAGCTTGGAAGGAGGACCCCCCACCTACGAGCAGTACTTC
CASSLEGGPPTYEQYF
>-|12|TRBJ2-7|TRBV28|-
TGTGCCAGCAGGATTACAGGGAGGGAGCAGTACTTC
CASRITGREQYF